This T cell receptor (beta chain) is from a study of identical twins. Study-wide findings and caveats: Models underestimated how often monozygotic twins shared out-of-frame TCR alpha. For cord blood, abundant beta clonotypes had fewer insertions, unlike memory repertoires, which showed none.

Worth noting for this clonotype: Its target is unknown.

TCRdb used MiXCR to reprocess the 5' RACE reads, holding one entry per CDR3 protein. The data contain fewer than 550,000 distinct CDR3 sequences, around 15% of them singletons. These data are also associated with another study on yellow fever vaccine responses in identical twins.

Specimen: CD4+ T cells sorted from blood. This clonotype was sampled from a woman aged 18-29 years in good health.

This chain's CDR3 is CASRASGSKYF. The CDR3 DNA follows: TGTGCCAGCAGGGCTAGCGGGAGCAAGTACTTC. The V gene is TRBV6-1, the J gene TRBJ2-7; 10 positions match TRBD2. The CDR3 extends over 11 amino acids. The V segment lost 6 bases and the J segment 11 bases; nucleotides outside the gene matches: 4. Germline-derived CDR1 and CDR2 are MNHNS and SASEGT.